This T cell receptor beta chain comes out of a study of shared T cell receptors in the human thymus. This CDR3 region has 16 residues. The germline gives CDR1 MNHEY, CDR2 SVGAGI. The germline V and J ends were trimmed by 0 bases and 9 bases, with 18 bases remaining between them. Profiled with immunoSEQ multiplex PCR; TCRdb holds only in-frame clones, not every one. The data contain about 400,000 clones, roughly 94% of them singletons. This clonotype originated in a human donor. V usage is TRBV6-5 and J usage is TRBJ2-1; D is possibly TRBD1 (6 bases). Sequenced: thymocytes. The CDR3 bases are TGTGCCAGCAGTTACTCGGGGGCCCCACGACGGTTTGAGCAGTTCTTC. This codes for CASSYSGAPRRFEQFF.